Below, 20 T cell receptor beta chains from the same sample are listed, as sequenced in a study of T cell responses to AZD1222 COVID-19 vaccine. The protocol was immunoSEQ multiplex PCR, while the TCRdb copy is restricted to in-frame clones and leaves out a portion. In all, the sample yields more than 110,000 clones. Sequencing was carried out using peripheral blood. The receptors here all came from an adult in good health.

The DNA for the CDR3 is TGTGCCAGCAGCCTACAGACGAACACTGAAGCTTTCTTT. This translates into CASSLQTNTEAFF. The chain joins TRBV6-5 to TRBJ1-1; D unresolved. Trimming took 6 bases from V and 1 from J, leaving 9 bases between them. The V gene's germline CDR1 is MNHEY and CDR2 SVGAGI. The CDR3 spans 13 residues.

CDR3 sequence: CASSLDGGTTEAFF. In nucleotides, the CDR3 is TGTGCCAGCAGCTTGGACGGGGGAACCACTGAAGCTTTCTTT. The chain uses TRBV5-4 and TRBJ1-1; a weak D match, TRBD1 (5 bases). The CDR3 extends over 14 amino acids. Germline lookup yields CDR1 SGHNT and CDR2 YYREEE (reference sequence). V was clipped by 0 bases and J by 4 bases, with 10 bases between them.

The rearrangement uses TRBV7-8 and TRBJ1-2; D gene uncertain. The CDR3 length is 14 residues. Trimming stripped 2 bases from V and 4 bases from J, with 11 bases between. Germline values: CDR1 SGHVS, CDR2 FQNEAQ. The CDR3 DNA reads TGTGCCAGCAGCTTACCCGGTAGTACCTATGGCTACACCTTC. Its translation: CASSLPGSTYGYTF.

V gene TRBV5-1 combines with J gene TRBJ1-5; D possibly corresponds to TRBD1 (5 bases). The length of the CDR3 is 15 residues. The V end lost 0 bases, the J end lost 4 bases, and 11 bases lay between the germline ends. Germline CDR1 reads SGHRS; CDR2 reads YFSETQ. The CDR3 sequence is CASSLGGRMNQPQHF. The CDR3 DNA sequence: TGCGCCAGCAGCTTGGGGGGACGGATGAATCAGCCCCAGCATTTT.

The chain recombines TRBV19 with TRBJ1-2, with 9 bases identical to TRBD1. The CDR3 totals 15 residues. The trim removed 4 bases at V and 3 bases at J, leaving 6 bases unmatched. Germline V CDR1 and CDR2: LNHDA, SQIVND (reference sequence). The CDR3 spells CASSRGQGSYYGYTF. The CDR3 bases are TGTGCCAGTAGTAGGGGACAGGGAAGCTACTATGGCTACACCTTC.

CDR3 sequence: CASSASDREAFF. The DNA for the CDR3 is TGTGCCAGCAGCGCCTCGGACAGAGAGGCTTTCTTT. The chain couples TRBV9 to TRBJ1-1, with a tentative D call TRBD1 (6 bases). Germline loops: CDR1 SGDLS, CDR2 YYNGEE. The CDR3 covers 12 residues. Trimming stripped 3 bases from V and 11 bases from J, with 14 bases between.

The chain carries TRBV30 and TRBJ2-7, with D perhaps TRBD2 (7 bases). V was clipped by 4 bases and J by 6 bases, with 16 bases between them. Looked up from germline, CDR1 is GTSNPN and CDR2 is SVGIG (reference sequence). This CDR3 region has 13 residues. The DNA of the CDR3 is TGTGCCTGGACCGCTTTCGGGGGGCTCGAGCAGTACTTC. Translation: CAWTAFGGLEQYF.

The chain is built from TRBV19 and TRBJ2-1, with TRBD1 matching over 8 bases. V trimming: 7 bases; J trimming: 8 bases; junction bases outside the gene matches: 13. Per germline, CDR1 LNHDA and CDR2 SQIVND (reference sequence). This CDR3 is built from 15 residues. CDR3 loop: CASTNQRTGWYEQFF. The CDR3, as DNA: TGTGCCAGTACTAACCAGCGGACAGGGTGGTATGAGCAGTTCTTC.

This chain links TRBV2 with TRBJ2-5; D unresolved. The CDR3 has 16 residues. Germline CDR1 and CDR2: SNHLY and FYNNEI. Between the trimmed V and J ends, which lost 7 bases and 1 base, there was a span of 19 bases. The CDR3 here is CASIATERIVQETQYF. The DNA for the CDR3 is TGTGCCAGCATAGCCACCGAACGTATAGTCCAAGAGACCCAGTACTTC.

The chain has TRBV12-2 and TRBJ2-3. TRBV12-2 is recorded as a pseudogene. The CDR3 totals 15 residues. The CDR3 region has the DNA TGTGCAAGTCGCTTAAAATCCACCGTCACAGATACGCAGTATTTT. It encodes CASRLKSTVTDTQYF.

V and J are TRBV30 and TRBJ1-5, with a tentative D call TRBD1 (6 bases). The CDR3 has 13 amino acids. V was pared by 0 bases and J by 8 bases, with 11 bases between. Germline values: CDR1 GTSNPN, CDR2 SVGIG (reference sequence). CDR3 region: CAWSVTGSEPQHF. The CDR3 DNA reads as TGTGCCTGGAGTGTAACAGGGTCGGAGCCCCAGCATTTT.

The CDR3 is CASSLRQGRNTEAFF. The CDR3 DNA follows: TGTGCCAGCTCACTAAGACAGGGACGGAACACTGAAGCTTTCTTT. V and J are TRBV18 and TRBJ1-1, with TRBD1 matching 7 bases. V was pared by 4 bases and J by 1 base, with 6 bases of the junction left unmatched. CDR3 length: 15 residues. Germline V lookup: CDR1 KGHSH, CDR2 LQKENI. Together with reference TRBV18 and TRBJ1-1, the CDR3 gives the full variable domain: NAGVMQNPRHLVRRRGQEARLRCSPMKGHSHVYWYRQLPEEGLKFMVYLQKENIIDESGMPKERFSAEFPKEGPSILRIQQVVRGDSAAYFCASSLRQGRNTEAFFGQGTRLTVV.

The gene calls are TRBV11-2 and TRBJ2-7; D ambiguous. Germline loops: CDR1 SGHAT, CDR2 FQNNGV. V was clipped by 1 base and J by 6 bases, with 13 bases between them. The CDR3 is 14 residues long. CDR3 residues: CASSLVVTGFEQYF. The CDR3 region has the DNA TGTGCCAGCAGCTTAGTCGTAACCGGGTTCGAGCAGTACTTC.

The chain carries TRBV7-3 and TRBJ1-5, with 7 bases fitting TRBD1. CDR1 and CDR2 from the germline V gene are SGHTA and FQGTGA. V shed 5 bases, J shed 7 bases, and the junction held 5 bases outside the gene matches. This CDR3 is built from 13 residues. The CDR3 here is CASSPGGGQPQHF. The CDR3 nucleotides read TGTGCCAGCAGCCCAGGGGGTGGACAGCCCCAGCATTTT.

J is TRBJ1-1 and V is TRBV18; 8 bases fit TRBD1. The V gene end was trimmed by 4 bases and the J gene end by 1 base; junction bases not matched to a gene: 8. This CDR3 is built from 16 residues. Germline loops: CDR1 KGHSH, CDR2 LQKENI. For the CDR3, the DNA is TGTGCCAGCTCACTAAGACAGGGGTCCACGAACACTGAAGCTTTCTTT. This codes for CASSLRQGSTNTEAFF.

The genes are TRBV4-1 and TRBJ1-5; D possibly corresponds to TRBD1 (5 bases). The ends were cut back, 1 base at V and 5 bases at J, with 12 bases in the middle. The CDR3 is 15 residues long. Looked up from germline, CDR1 is MGHRA and CDR2 is YSYEKL. In DNA, the CDR3 is TGCGCCAGCAGCCAAGCCTTTACAGGTTATCAGCCCCAGCATTTT. Protein product: CASSQAFTGYQPQHF.

DNA for the CDR3: TGCGCCAGCAGCCAAGATGTACAGGGGCTTGGGATCTATGGCTACACCTTC. As protein: CASSQDVQGLGIYGYTF. The chain has TRBV4-3 and TRBJ1-2; 7 nucleotides match TRBD1. This CDR3 has 17 amino acids. Trimming at V came to 0 bases and at J to 4 bases, leaving 11 bases not matched to a gene. CDR1 and CDR2 (germline): LGHNA, YSLEER.

The J gene is TRBJ2-7, the V gene TRBV28, with D possibly matching TRBD1 (6 bases). V was shortened by 10 bases and J by 3 bases, with 10 bases between the two germline ends. The CDR3 totals 11 residues. Germline V gene lookup returns CDR1 MDHEN and CDR2 SYDVKM. The CDR3 region has the DNA TGTGCCACCGGACAGTACTACGAGCAGTACTTC. Translation gives CATGQYYEQYF.

V usage is TRBV7-3 and J usage is TRBJ2-5; D is perhaps TRBD2 (5 bases). There are 13 residues in the CDR3. Per the germline V gene, CDR1 is SGHTA and CDR2 is FQGTGA. V was cut by 4 bases and J by 1 base, with 7 bases left in between. CDR3 in DNA: TGTGCCAGCAGCTCCGCGGGCCAAGAGACCCAGTACTTC. It is translated as CASSSAGQETQYF.

The chain joins TRBV5-4 to TRBJ2-2, with TRBD1 matching 8 bases. CDR3 length: 16 amino acids. Germline V gene data show CDR1 as SGHNT and CDR2 as YYREEE (reference sequence). V dropped 3 bases and J dropped 5; count of bases not matched to a gene: 9. The CDR3 region is CASSSRTGSRTGELFF. CDR3 in DNA: TGTGCCAGCAGCTCTAGGACAGGGTCAAGGACCGGGGAGCTGTTTTTT.